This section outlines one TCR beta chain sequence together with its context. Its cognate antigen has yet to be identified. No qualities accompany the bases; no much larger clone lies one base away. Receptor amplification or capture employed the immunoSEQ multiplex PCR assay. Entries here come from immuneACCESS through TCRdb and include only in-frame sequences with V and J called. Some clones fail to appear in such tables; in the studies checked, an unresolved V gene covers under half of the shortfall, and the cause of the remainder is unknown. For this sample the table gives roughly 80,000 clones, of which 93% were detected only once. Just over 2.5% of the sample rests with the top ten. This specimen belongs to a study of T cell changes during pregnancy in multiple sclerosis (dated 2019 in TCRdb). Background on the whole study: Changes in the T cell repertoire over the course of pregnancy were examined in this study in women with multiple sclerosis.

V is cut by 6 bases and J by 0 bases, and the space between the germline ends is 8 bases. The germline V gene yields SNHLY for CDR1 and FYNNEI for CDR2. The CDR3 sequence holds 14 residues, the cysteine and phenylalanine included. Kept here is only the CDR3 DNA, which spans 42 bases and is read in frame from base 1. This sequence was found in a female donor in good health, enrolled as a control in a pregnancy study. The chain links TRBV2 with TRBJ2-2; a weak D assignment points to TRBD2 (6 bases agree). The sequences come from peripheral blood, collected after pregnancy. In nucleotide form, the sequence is TGTGCCAGCAGGACTAGGGCGAACACCGGGGAGCTGTTTTTT. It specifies CASRTRANTGELFF.